This T cell receptor beta chain was recovered during a study of tissue T cells after allogeneic stem cell transplantation. About the study: Of the grafts for graft-versus-host disease patients, four were unmodified and three CD34-selected.

The germline CDR1 and CDR2 sequences are KGHDR and SFDVKD. The length of the CDR3 is 19 residues. J lost 0 bases, V lost 3 bases, and 8 bases had no gene match. Sequencing used immunoSEQ multiplex PCR; TCRdb keeps in-frame clones, though not all of them. The sample consists of around 25,000 clones, under 95% of them appearing once. Study outcomes and limitations: Within patients, tissue anatomy strongly shaped TCR repertoire composition. Limitations included a small, clinically heterogeneous cohort and limited sampling depth.

About this clone itself: Its specificity is unknown.

The receptor's source is a male donor older than 55 who later had graft-versus-host disease after an allogeneic stem cell transplant. The chain links TRBV24-1 to TRBJ2-1, with TRBD2 matching over 12 bases. The sample consisted of blood, taken before transplantation. CDR3 residues: CATSDPRTSGTSSYNEQFF. In nucleotides, the CDR3 is TGTGCCACCAGTGATCCCCGGACTAGCGGGACAAGCTCCTACAATGAGCAGTTCTTC.